A selection of T cell receptor beta chains follows, all from one sample in a study of T cell clusters in autoimmune cytopenias. From the multiplex PCR reads, TCRdb lists one entry per CDR3 protein and no DNA. The specimen's table records about 2,000 distinct CDR3 sequences. Material for sequencing was peripheral blood. Every receptor here comes from a human donor with an autoimmune cytopenia or autoimmune hepatitis (not recorded which). Both conserved end residues are part of each CDR3. Part of the rows lack a size; the others show once, few, many or a class for expanded clones.

j_gene: TRBJ2-3; v_gene: TRBV5-6; abundance: large; CDR3aa: CASSRTDTQYF
j_gene: TRBJ1-6; v_gene: TRBV21-1; abundance: .; CDR3aa: CASSNRAILTPGNSPLHF
j_gene: TRBJ2-7; v_gene: TRBV7-2; abundance: .; CDR3aa: CASSGGWFDEQYF
j_gene: TRBJ2-2; v_gene: TRBV5-1; abundance: .; CDR3aa: CASSLEQARLTGELFF
j_gene: TRBJ2-4; v_gene: TRBV30; abundance: medium-sized; CDR3aa: CAWTPGTGSKNIQYF
j_gene: TRBJ1-4; v_gene: TRBV6-6; abundance: medium-sized; CDR3aa: CASRGDGSNEKLFF
j_gene: TRBJ2-6; v_gene: TRBV20-1; abundance: medium-sized; CDR3aa: CSAIQGAGANVLTF
j_gene: TRBJ1-3; v_gene: TRBV5-4; abundance: medium-sized; CDR3aa: CASSLAPGAQGNTIYF
j_gene: TRBJ2-2; v_gene: TRBV4-3; abundance: .; CDR3aa: CASSQGLNTGELFF
j_gene: TRBJ2-7; v_gene: TRBV5-5; abundance: large; CDR3aa: CASSLDSRREQYF
j_gene: TRBJ2-3; v_gene: TRBV12-3/TRBV12-4; abundance: medium-sized; CDR3aa: CASSLAVRTPGADTQYF
j_gene: TRBJ2-2; v_gene: TRBV30; abundance: .; CDR3aa: CAWGPRGARSTGELFF
j_gene: TRBJ1-2; v_gene: TRBV4-2; abundance: .; CDR3aa: CASSQDGAEPYGYTF
j_gene: TRBJ1-2; v_gene: TRBV19; abundance: large; CDR3aa: CASRVGAWGYTF
j_gene: TRBJ2-1; v_gene: TRBV6-1; abundance: .; CDR3aa: CASKGGGRTYNEQFF
j_gene: TRBJ1-2; v_gene: TRBV19; abundance: large; CDR3aa: CASSGAGVGYTF
j_gene: TRBJ1-5; v_gene: TRBV20-1; abundance: .; CDR3aa: CSARLRDRGLLLGNQPQHF
j_gene: TRBJ1-1; v_gene: TRBV5-1; abundance: .; CDR3aa: CASSLLGHAGDSLTEAFF
j_gene: TRBJ2-7; v_gene: TRBV6-5; abundance: .; CDR3aa: CASRGASYEQYF
j_gene: TRBJ2-5; v_gene: TRBV5-4; abundance: medium-sized; CDR3aa: CASSLAQQETQYF
j_gene: TRBJ2-1; v_gene: TRBV5-1; abundance: .; CDR3aa: CASSLAGGSSYNEQFF
j_gene: TRBJ1-6; v_gene: TRBV12-3/TRBV12-4; abundance: medium-sized; CDR3aa: CASSLALTGRGYNSPLHF
j_gene: TRBJ1-6; v_gene: TRBV28; abundance: .; CDR3aa: CASSATDRAGSPLHF
j_gene: TRBJ1-1; v_gene: TRBV6-2/TRBV6-3; abundance: medium-sized; CDR3aa: CASTLTVNTEAFF
j_gene: TRBJ2-1; v_gene: TRBV5-1; abundance: medium-sized; CDR3aa: CASSPPLAGAGNEQFF
j_gene: TRBJ1-1; v_gene: TRBV5-1; abundance: medium-sized; CDR3aa: CASSSGGGMNTEAFF
j_gene: TRBJ1-4; v_gene: TRBV6-6; abundance: medium-sized; CDR3aa: CASRTRGEEKLFF
j_gene: TRBJ1-2; v_gene: TRBV6-1; abundance: .; CDR3aa: CASSEAGGGLYGYTF
j_gene: TRBJ2-7; v_gene: TRBV7-2; abundance: medium-sized; CDR3aa: CASSLDHYEQYF
j_gene: TRBJ2-2; v_gene: TRBV5-8; abundance: medium-sized; CDR3aa: CASSLEGVTGELFF
j_gene: TRBJ2-7; v_gene: TRBV13; abundance: medium-sized; CDR3aa: CASSRGQRQFTYEQYF
j_gene: TRBJ2-5; v_gene: TRBV6-5; abundance: medium-sized; CDR3aa: CASSIDLPGQGLGETQYF
j_gene: TRBJ2-3; v_gene: TRBV20-1; abundance: .; CDR3aa: CSARRPGLASDTQYF
j_gene: TRBJ2-2; v_gene: TRBV4-1; abundance: medium-sized; CDR3aa: CASSPPGYTGELFF
j_gene: TRBJ1-5; v_gene: TRBV6-5; abundance: medium-sized; CDR3aa: CASSYRENQPQHF
j_gene: TRBJ1-1; v_gene: TRBV19; abundance: large; CDR3aa: CASSISTRNTEAFF
j_gene: TRBJ2-1; v_gene: TRBV11-2; abundance: .; CDR3aa: CASSFGTPGGNEQFF
j_gene: TRBJ1-6; v_gene: TRBV12-3/TRBV12-4; abundance: medium-sized; CDR3aa: CASSRTPRPSPLHF
j_gene: TRBJ2-1; v_gene: TRBV2; abundance: .; CDR3aa: CASRRGSSYNEQFF
j_gene: TRBJ2-3; v_gene: TRBV5-1; abundance: medium-sized; CDR3aa: CASSLDGSSTDTQYF